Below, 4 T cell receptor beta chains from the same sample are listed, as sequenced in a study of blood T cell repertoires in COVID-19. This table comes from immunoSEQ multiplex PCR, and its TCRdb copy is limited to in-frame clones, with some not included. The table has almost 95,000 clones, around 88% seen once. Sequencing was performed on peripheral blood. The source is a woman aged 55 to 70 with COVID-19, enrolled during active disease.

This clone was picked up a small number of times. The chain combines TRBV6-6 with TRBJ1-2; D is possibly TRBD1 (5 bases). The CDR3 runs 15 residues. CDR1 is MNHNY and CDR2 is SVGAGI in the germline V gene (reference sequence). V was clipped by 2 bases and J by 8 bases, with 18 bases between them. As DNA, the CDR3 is TGTGCCAGCAGTTACCTCGGTGAGCAGGGCGGCGGCTACACCTTC. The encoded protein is CASSYLGEQGGGYTF.

The CDR3 loop is CASSQDKWARDPFF. The CDR3 DNA follows: TGTGCCAGCAGCCAAGATAAGTGGGCCAGGGATCCGTTCTTC. The gene calls are TRBV4-2 and TRBJ2-1; possible D gene TRBD1, 5 bases. V lost 0 bases, J lost 15 bases, and 18 bases lay in between. The germline V gene encodes CDR1 LGHNA and CDR2 YNFKEQ. The CDR3 has 14 amino acids.

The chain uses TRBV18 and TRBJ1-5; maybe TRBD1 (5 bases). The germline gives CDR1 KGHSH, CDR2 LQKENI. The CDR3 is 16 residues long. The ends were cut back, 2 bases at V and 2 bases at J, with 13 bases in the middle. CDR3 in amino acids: CASSPMGPGGNQPQHF. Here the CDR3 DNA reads TGTGCCAGCTCACCAATGGGGCCGGGCGGCAATCAGCCCCAGCATTTT. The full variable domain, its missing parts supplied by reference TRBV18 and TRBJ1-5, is NAGVMQNPRHLVRRRGQEARLRCSPMKGHSHVYWYRQLPEEGLKFMVYLQKENIIDESGMPKERFSAEFPKEGPSILRIQQVVRGDSAAYFCASSPMGPGGNQPQHFGDGTRLSIL.

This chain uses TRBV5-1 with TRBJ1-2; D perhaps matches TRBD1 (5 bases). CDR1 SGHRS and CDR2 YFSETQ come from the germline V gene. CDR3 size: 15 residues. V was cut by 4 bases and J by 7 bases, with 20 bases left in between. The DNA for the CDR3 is TGCGCCAGCAGCCTACCCTCTGGGGGGATCGGTGGCTACACCTTC. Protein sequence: CASSLPSGGIGGYTF.